The rows below give T cell receptor beta chains drawn from one sample of a study of cytomegalovirus exposure and HLA in healthy donors. TCRdb's table, derived via immunoSEQ multiplex PCR, lists solely in-frame clones and lacks some. Among some 120,000 clones, over 60% were seen once, and the ten largest hold 9.5% to 15%. Sequences were obtained from PBMCs. The origin of the receptors is a woman in her thirties or forties in good health and CMV-seropositive. Both conserved end residues are part of each CDR3. The D gene is left open where the match is weak. Size tells how often a clone was seen (once, few, many) or the class of an expanded clone, and some rows leave it out.

>TRBV2|.|TRBD2|TRBJ2-5
TGTGCCAGCAGTGAAGGCGGGAGGGGGGATGAGACCCAGTACTTC
CASSEGGRGDETQYF
>TRBV11-3|.|.|TRBJ2-7
TGTGCCAGCAGCCTCACGGGTGCCGGGAGCGAGCAGTACTTC
CASSLTGAGSEQYF
>TRBV7-9|.|.|TRBJ2-1
TGTGCCAGCAGCTCCGAGCGGATTGAGCAGTTCTTC
CASSSERIEQFF
>TRBV18|.|TRBD2|TRBJ2-3
TGTGCCAGCTCACTTGGGACTAGCGGGATCACAGATACGCAGTATTTT
CASSLGTSGITDTQYF
>TRBV7-2|.|.|TRBJ2-5
TGTGCCAGCAGCTTATTAGGGGAAGAGACCCAGTACTTC
CASSLLGEETQYF
>TRBV10-1|.|.|TRBJ2-2
TGCGCCAGCAGTGAGACAGGCAAACTCGGGGAGCTGTTTTTT
CASSETGKLGELFF
>TRBV7-9|.|TRBD1|TRBJ2-1
TGTTCCAGCAGCCTCAACAGGGGAATGGGGAATGAGCAGTTCTTC
CSSSLNRGMGNEQFF
>TRBV7-9|.|TRBD1|TRBJ1-4
TGTGCCAGCAGCTCTCCGGGACAGGGGGATGAAAAACTGTTTTTT
CASSSPGQGDEKLFF
>TRBV11-2|.|.|TRBJ2-7
TGTGCCAGCAGCTTCAGGGGGGAGCATGGCTACGAGCAGCACTTC
CASSFRGEHGYEQHF
>TRBV30|.|.|TRBJ2-3
TGTAGCCAGGGGAGCACAGATACGCAGTATTTT
CSQGSTDTQYF
>TRBV30|once|.|TRBJ2-5
TGTGCCTGGAGTATAAGCGAGACCCAGTACTTC
CAWSISETQYF
>TRBV6-1|.|.|TRBJ2-1
TGTGCCAGCAGTGCTATGCAGGGCAGTAGGAATGAGCAGTTCTTC
CASSAMQGSRNEQFF